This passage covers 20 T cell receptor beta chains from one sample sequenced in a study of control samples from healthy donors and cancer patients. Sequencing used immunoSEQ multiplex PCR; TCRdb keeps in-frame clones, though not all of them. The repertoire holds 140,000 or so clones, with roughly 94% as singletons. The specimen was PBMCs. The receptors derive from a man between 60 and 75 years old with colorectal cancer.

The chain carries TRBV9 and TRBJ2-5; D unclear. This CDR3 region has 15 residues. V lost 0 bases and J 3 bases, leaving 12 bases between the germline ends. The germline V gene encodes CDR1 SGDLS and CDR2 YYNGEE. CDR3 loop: CASSVAANTEETQYF. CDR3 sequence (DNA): TGTGCCAGCAGCGTAGCTGCGAATACGGAAGAGACCCAGTACTTC.

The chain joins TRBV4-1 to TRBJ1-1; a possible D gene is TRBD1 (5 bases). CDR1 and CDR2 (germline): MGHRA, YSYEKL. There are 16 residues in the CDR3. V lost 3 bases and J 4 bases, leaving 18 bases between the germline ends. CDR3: CASSQTSGWGITEAFF. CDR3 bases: TGCGCCAGCAGCCAGACCTCAGGTTGGGGGATCACTGAAGCTTTCTTT.

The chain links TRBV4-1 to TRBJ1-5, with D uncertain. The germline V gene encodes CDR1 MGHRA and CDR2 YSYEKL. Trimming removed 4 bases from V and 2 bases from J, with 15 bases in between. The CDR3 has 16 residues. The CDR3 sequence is CASSPLRGDGNQPQHF. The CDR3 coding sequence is TGCGCCAGCAGCCCCCTACGGGGTGACGGCAATCAGCCCCAGCATTTT.

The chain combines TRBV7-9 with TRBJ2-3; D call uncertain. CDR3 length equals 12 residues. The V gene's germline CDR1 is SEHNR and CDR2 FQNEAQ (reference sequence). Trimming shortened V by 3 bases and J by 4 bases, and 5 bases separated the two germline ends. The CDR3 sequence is CASSFWPDTQYF. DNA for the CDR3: TGTGCCAGCAGCTTTTGGCCAGATACGCAGTATTTT.

The CDR3 spells CASSLMGNTEAFF. CDR3 DNA: TGTGCCAGCAGTTTAATGGGGAACACTGAAGCTTTCTTT. J is TRBJ1-1 and V is TRBV12-3 or TRBV12-4; D gene ambiguous. This CDR3 region has 13 residues. With 2 bases removed from V and 1 base from J, the gap between germline ends came to 5 bases.

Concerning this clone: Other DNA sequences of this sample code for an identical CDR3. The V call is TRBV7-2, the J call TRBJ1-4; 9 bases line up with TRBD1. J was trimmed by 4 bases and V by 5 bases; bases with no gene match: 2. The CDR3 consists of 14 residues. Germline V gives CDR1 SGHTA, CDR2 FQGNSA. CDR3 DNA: TGTGCCAGCAGCCTGGACAGGGGTAATGAAAAACTGTTTTTT. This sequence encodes CASSLDRGNEKLFF.

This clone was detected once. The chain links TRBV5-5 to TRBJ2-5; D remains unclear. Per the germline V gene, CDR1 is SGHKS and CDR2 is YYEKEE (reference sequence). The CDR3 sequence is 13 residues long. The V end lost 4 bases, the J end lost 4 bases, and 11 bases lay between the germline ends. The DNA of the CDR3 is TGTGCCAGCAGCACATTTGGTCTAGAGACCCAGTACTTC. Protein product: CASSTFGLETQYF.

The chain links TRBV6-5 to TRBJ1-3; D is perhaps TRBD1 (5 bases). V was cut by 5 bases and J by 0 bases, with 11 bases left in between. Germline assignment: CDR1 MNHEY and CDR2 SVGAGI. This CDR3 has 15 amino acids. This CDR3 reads CASSLLGVSGNTIYF. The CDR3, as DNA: TGTGCCAGCAGTCTCCTAGGGGTCTCTGGAAACACCATATATTTT.

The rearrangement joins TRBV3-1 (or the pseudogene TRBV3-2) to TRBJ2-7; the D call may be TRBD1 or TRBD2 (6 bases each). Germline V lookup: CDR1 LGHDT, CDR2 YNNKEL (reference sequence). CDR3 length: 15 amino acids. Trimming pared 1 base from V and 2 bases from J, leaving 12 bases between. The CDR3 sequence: CASSQVGGGPYEQYF. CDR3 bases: TGTGCCAGCAGCCAAGTCGGTGGGGGGCCCTACGAGCAGTACTTC.

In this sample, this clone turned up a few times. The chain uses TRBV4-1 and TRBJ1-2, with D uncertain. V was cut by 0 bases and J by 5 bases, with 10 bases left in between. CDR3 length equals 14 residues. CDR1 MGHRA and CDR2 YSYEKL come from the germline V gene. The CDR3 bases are TGCGCCAGCAGCCAAGATCGGATAGGTTATGGCTACACCTTC. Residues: CASSQDRIGYGYTF.

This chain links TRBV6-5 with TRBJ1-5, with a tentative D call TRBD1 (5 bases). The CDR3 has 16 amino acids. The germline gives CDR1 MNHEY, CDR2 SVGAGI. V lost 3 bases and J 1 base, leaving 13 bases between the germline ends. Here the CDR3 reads CASSYRHGDSNQPQHF. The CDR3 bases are TGTGCCAGCAGTTATCGTCATGGGGACAGCAATCAGCCCCAGCATTTT.

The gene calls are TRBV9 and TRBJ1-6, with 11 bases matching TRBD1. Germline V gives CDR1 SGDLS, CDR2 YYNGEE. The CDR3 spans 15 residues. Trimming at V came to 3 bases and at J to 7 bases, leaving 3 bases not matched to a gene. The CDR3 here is CASSARTGGNSPLHF. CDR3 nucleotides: TGTGCCAGCAGCGCCAGGACAGGGGGCAATTCACCCCTCCACTTT.

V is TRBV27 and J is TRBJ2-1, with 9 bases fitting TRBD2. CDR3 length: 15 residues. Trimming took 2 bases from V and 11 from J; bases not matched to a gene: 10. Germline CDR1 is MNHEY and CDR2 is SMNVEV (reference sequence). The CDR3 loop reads CASSLEASGTDKQFF. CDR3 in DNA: TGTGCCAGCAGTTTAGAGGCTAGCGGGACAGACAAGCAGTTCTTC.

The CDR3 region has the DNA TGTGCCAGCAGCTTAAGGGGGAGAACCTACAATGAGCAGTTCTTC. This encodes CASSLRGRTYNEQFF. This chain joins TRBV5-8 and TRBJ2-1, with a possible D match to TRBD1 (6 bases). CDR3 length equals 15 residues. Trimming shortened V by 2 bases and J by 2 bases, and 11 bases separated the two germline ends. CDR1 SGHTS and CDR2 YDEGEE come from the germline V gene.

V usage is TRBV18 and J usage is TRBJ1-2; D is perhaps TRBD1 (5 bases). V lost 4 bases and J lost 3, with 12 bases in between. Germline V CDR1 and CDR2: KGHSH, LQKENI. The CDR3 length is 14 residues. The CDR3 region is CASSQSGTDYGYTF. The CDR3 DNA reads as TGTGCCAGCTCACAATCCGGGACGGACTATGGCTACACCTTC.

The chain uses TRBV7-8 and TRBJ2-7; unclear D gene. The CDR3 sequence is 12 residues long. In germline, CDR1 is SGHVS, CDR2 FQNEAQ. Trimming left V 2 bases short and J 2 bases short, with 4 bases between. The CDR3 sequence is CASSLLTYEQYF. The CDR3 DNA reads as TGTGCCAGCAGCTTACTGACCTACGAGCAGTACTTC.

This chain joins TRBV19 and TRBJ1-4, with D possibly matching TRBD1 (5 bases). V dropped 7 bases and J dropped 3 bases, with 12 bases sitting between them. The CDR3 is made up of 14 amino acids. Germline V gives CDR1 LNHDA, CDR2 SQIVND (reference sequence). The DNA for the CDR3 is TGTGCCAGTAAGAGGGACGGCGCTAATGAAAAACTGTTTTTT. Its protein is CASKRDGANEKLFF.

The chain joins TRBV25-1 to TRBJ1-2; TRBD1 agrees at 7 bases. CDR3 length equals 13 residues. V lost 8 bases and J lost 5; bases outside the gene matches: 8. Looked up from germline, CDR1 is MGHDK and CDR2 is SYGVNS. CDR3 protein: CASANSGGYGYTF. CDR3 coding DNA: TGTGCCAGCGCGAACTCAGGGGGTTATGGCTACACCTTC.

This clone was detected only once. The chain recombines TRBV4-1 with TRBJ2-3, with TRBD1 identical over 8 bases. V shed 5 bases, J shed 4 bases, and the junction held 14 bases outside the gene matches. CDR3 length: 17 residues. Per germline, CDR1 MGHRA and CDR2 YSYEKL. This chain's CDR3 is CASSATRGLAGSDTQYF. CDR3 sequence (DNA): TGCGCCAGCAGCGCCACCAGGGGGCTAGCCGGGTCAGATACGCAGTATTTT.

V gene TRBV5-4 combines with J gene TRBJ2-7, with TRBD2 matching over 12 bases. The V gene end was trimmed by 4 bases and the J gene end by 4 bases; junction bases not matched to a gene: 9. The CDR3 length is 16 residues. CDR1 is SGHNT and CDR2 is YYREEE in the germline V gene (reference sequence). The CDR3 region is CASSPSLAGGQYEQYF. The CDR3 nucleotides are TGTGCCAGCAGCCCCAGCCTAGCGGGGGGGCAGTACGAGCAGTACTTC.